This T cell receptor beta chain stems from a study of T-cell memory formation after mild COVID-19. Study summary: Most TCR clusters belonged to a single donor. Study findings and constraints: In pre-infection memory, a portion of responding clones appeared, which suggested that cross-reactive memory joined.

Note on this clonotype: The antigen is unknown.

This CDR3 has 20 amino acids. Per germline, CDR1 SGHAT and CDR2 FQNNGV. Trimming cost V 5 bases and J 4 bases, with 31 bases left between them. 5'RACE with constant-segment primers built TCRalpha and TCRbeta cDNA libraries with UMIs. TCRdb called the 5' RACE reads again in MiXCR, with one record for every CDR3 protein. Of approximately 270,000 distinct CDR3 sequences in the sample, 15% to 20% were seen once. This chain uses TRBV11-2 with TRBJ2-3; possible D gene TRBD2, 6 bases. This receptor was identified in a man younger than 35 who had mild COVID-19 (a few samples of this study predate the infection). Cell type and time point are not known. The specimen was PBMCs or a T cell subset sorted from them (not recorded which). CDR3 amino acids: CASSLRSQDQTRFRPDTQYF. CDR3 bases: TGTGCCAGCAGCCTTCGCTCCCAAGACCAGACTAGGTTTCGGCCAGATACGCAGTATTTT.